A single sample is the source of the 8 T cell receptor beta chains below, sequenced in a study of beta chain features in type 1 diabetes. Reverse transcribing all isolated RNA meant expressed TCRB transcripts were sequenced. TCRdb's table, derived via immunoSEQ multiplex PCR, lists solely in-frame clones and lacks some. The repertoire holds 220,000 or so clones, more than 65% seen once, with 0.053% in the top ten. Sequencing was performed on naive CD4+ T cells from blood. The receptors shown here come from a man aged 25 to 45 in good health.

V usage is TRBV28 and J usage is TRBJ2-1; D assignment may be TRBD1 or TRBD2 (5 bases each). Between the trimmed V and J ends, which lost 11 bases and 7 bases, there was a span of 15 bases. Germline values: CDR1 MDHEN, CDR2 SYDVKM. This CDR3 is 12 amino acids long. The CDR3 DNA is TGTGCCTCCGGGACGACTGGGAATGAGCAGTTCTTC. Translation gives CASGTTGNEQFF.

The CDR3: CASSFIRTGKVFYNEQFF. CDR3 in DNA: TGTGCCAGCAGCTTCATACGGACAGGGAAGGTTTTTTACAATGAGCAGTTCTTC. The V and J genes are TRBV11-2 and TRBJ2-1; 8 positions match TRBD1. The CDR3 has 18 amino acids. V was clipped by 3 bases and J by 4 bases; unmatched bases: 14. Germline-derived CDR1 and CDR2 are SGHAT and FQNNGV.

This clone was observed once. The chain is built from TRBV30 and TRBJ1-2; a weak D match, TRBD1 (5 bases). CDR1 and CDR2 from the germline V gene are GTSNPN and SVGIG (reference sequence). CDR3 length: 13 residues. Trimming cost V 3 bases and J 4 bases, with 12 bases left between them. CDR3 sequence (DNA): TGTGCCTGGAGGCGGACACTACTCTATGGCTACACCTTC. This encodes CAWRRTLLYGYTF.

This chain links TRBV11-2 with TRBJ2-3; no definite D call. Trimming took 11 bases from V and 7 from J, leaving 10 bases between them. The CDR3 runs 10 residues. Germline lookup yields CDR1 SGHAT and CDR2 FQNNGV. CDR3 sequence reads: CAQGGNTQYF. CDR3 nucleotide sequence: TGTGCCCAAGGCGGTAATACGCAGTATTTT.

This clone occurred a few times. This chain joins TRBV30 and TRBJ2-7; TRBD2 might be the D (6 bases). Between the trimmed V and J ends, which lost 4 bases and 7 bases, there was a span of 17 bases. The CDR3 runs 13 residues. Germline V gene lookup returns CDR1 GTSNPN and CDR2 SVGIG (reference sequence). CDR3: CAWTKGNAGEQYF. For the CDR3, the DNA is TGTGCCTGGACCAAGGGAAATGCGGGGGAGCAGTACTTC.

The chain has TRBV7-2 and TRBJ2-3; no definite D call. The CDR3 is 15 residues long. The ends were cut back, 3 bases at V and 5 bases at J, with 15 bases in the middle. Germline V gene data show CDR1 as SGHTA and CDR2 as FQGNSA. CDR3 amino acids: CASSFRGLRVDTQYF. The CDR3 coding sequence is TGTGCCAGCAGCTTCCGTGGCCTAAGGGTAGATACGCAGTATTTT.

V and J are TRBV7-2 and TRBJ1-2, with D tentatively TRBD1 (6 bases). V lost 5 bases to trimming and J lost 8 bases, with 18 bases between them. The CDR3 covers 14 residues. CDR1 is SGHTA, CDR2 FQGNSA, per germline. CDR3 protein: CASSPNTGSQGYTF. The CDR3 nucleotides read TGTGCCAGCAGCCCAAATACAGGGTCACAGGGCTACACCTTC.

This chain uses TRBV29-1 with TRBJ2-7; 7 positions match TRBD1. After removal of 3 bases from V and 2 bases from J, the junction contained 7 bases not matched to a gene. Germline V lookup: CDR1 SQVTM, CDR2 ANQGSEA. This CDR3 is built from 14 residues. The CDR3 sequence: CSVERDRDPYEQYF. The CDR3 DNA reads TGCAGCGTTGAGCGAGACAGGGATCCCTACGAGCAGTACTTC.